One T cell receptor beta chain is described in this entry. The antigen remains undetermined. With 60 Vbeta and 13 Jbeta primers, the PCR was carried out. The protocol was immunoSEQ multiplex PCR, while the TCRdb copy is restricted to in-frame clones and leaves out a portion. The top ten clones hold about 2.5% of a sample with around 150,000 clones, 78% of them seen once. The data belong to a study of cytomegalovirus exposure and HLA in healthy donors. Overall study findings and caveats: The CMV antigen specificity of a few CMV-associated chains was confirmed through in vitro analysis. Reported results showed that the classifier diagnosed cytomegalovirus status with high specificity and sensitivity.

The receptor's source is a male donor in good health and CMV-seronegative. Sequencing used PBMCs.

The DNA of the CDR3 is TGCGCCAGCAGTTCGACTAGCGGGAACACAGATACGCAGTATTTT. Translating gives CASSSTSGNTDTQYF. The chain uses TRBV5-1 and TRBJ2-3; 11 nucleotides line up with TRBD2. This CDR3 contains 15 residues. The germline V gene encodes CDR1 SGHRS and CDR2 YFSETQ. V shed 5 bases and J 2 bases; nucleotides not matched to a gene: 4.